Listed below are T cell receptor beta chains from one sample, sequenced in a study of T cell responses to AZD1222 COVID-19 vaccine. Some clones are missing from TCRdb's copy, which holds only in-frame ones; the method was immunoSEQ multiplex PCR. The top ten hold about 6% of the sample, which has some 180,000 clones, 70% to 90% seen once. The starting material was peripheral blood, obtained on day 0 of AZD1222 vaccination. The source is an adult in good health. The CDR3 runs from the conserved cysteine through the conserved F or W. The order of the fields is D gene, clone size, V gene, J gene, CDR3 DNA, CDR3 protein. A D gene is named only where the DNA matches it firmly. Part of the rows lack a size; the others show once, few, many or a class for expanded clones.

NA,NA,TRBV6-2/TRBV6-3,TRBJ2-5,TGTGCCAGCAGCCACCCGGAGACCCAGTACTTC,CASSHPETQYF
TRBD1,NA,TRBV5-5,TRBJ1-4,TGTGCCAGCAGCCCGGGACAGGGTGGTGAAAAACTGTTTTTT,CASSPGQGGEKLFF
TRBD1,NA,TRBV30,TRBJ1-1,TGTGCCTGGAGTCGACAAGGGGGCCGTGAAGCTTTCTTT,CAWSRQGGREAFF
NA,NA,TRBV30,TRBJ1-6,TGTGCCTGGAGTCCGACCATCGACAGAAATAATTCACCCCTCCACTTT,CAWSPTIDRNNSPLHF
TRBD2,NA,TRBV18,TRBJ2-3,TGTGCCAGCTCACCATCGCTAGCGGCCACAGATACGCAGTATTTT,CASSPSLAATDTQYF
NA,NA,TRBV5-1,TRBJ1-2,TGCGCCAGCAGCGCGTTAGGGATTAACTATGGCTACACCTTC,CASSALGINYGYTF
TRBD1,NA,TRBV6-1,TRBJ2-7,TGTGCCAGCAGTGAAAAGGGCGGACAGGGTGAGAGGAGGATTTCCTACGAGCAGTACTTC,CASSEKGGQGERRISYEQYF
TRBD2,NA,TRBV5-1,TRBJ2-1,TGCGCCAGCAGCTTCCGGTCTAGCGGGGGGAGTAATGAGCAGTTCTTC,CASSFRSSGGSNEQFF
NA,NA,TRBV6-5,TRBJ1-4,TGTGCCAGCAGTTACTCATTTGCCAGGAGCCTGTTTTTT,CASSYSFARSLFF
NA,NA,TRBV5-1,TRBJ2-1,TGCGCCAGCAGCTTGGCCAGTACCAATGAGCAGTTCTTC,CASSLASTNEQFF
NA,NA,TRBV28,TRBJ1-3,TGTGCCAGCAGCCCCCCCCCAGCTCACACCATATATTTT,CASSPPPAHTIYF
NA,NA,TRBV5-1,TRBJ2-3,TGCGCCAGCAGCTTGGTTACCACAGATACGCAGTATTTT,CASSLVTTDTQYF
NA,NA,TRBV3-1/TRBV3-2,TRBJ2-7,TGTGCCAGCAGCCCATTTTCCGGATTAACCTACGAGCAGTACTTC,CASSPFSGLTYEQYF
NA,NA,TRBV28,TRBJ1-4,TGTGCCAGCTACGACGGGCAGTCTAATGAAAAACTGTTTTTT,CASYDGQSNEKLFF
NA,NA,TRBV7-2,TRBJ1-4,TGTGCCAGCAGCTTGACGGCGTTTAATGAAAAACTGTTTTTT,CASSLTAFNEKLFF
NA,NA,TRBV2,TRBJ1-6,TGTGCCAGCAGTGAATCCTCACCCCTCCACTTT,CASSESSPLHF
NA,NA,TRBV2,TRBJ2-5,TGTGCCAGCAGTGAAAGTGTTATCGGGGAGACCCAGTACTTC,CASSESVIGETQYF
NA,NA,TRBV7-9,TRBJ2-7,TGTGCCAGCAGCCCGGGACGGGCTAGCGTCGAGCAGTACTTC,CASSPGRASVEQYF
NA,few,TRBV6-2/TRBV6-3,TRBJ1-1,TGTGCCAGCAGTTACTCGGGAAAGCGCGAGGACACTGAAGCTTTCTTT,CASSYSGKREDTEAFF
NA,NA,TRBV6-5,TRBJ1-6,TGTGCCAGCGGCCTGGGACCTCAAGCAAATTCACCCCTCCACTTT,CASGLGPQANSPLHF
NA,NA,TRBV19,TRBJ1-4,TGTGCCAGTAGTAACTGGACTGGGAATAATGAAAAACTGTTTTTT,CASSNWTGNNEKLFF
NA,NA,TRBV28,TRBJ2-7,TGTGCCAGCCAAAGAAAGGAGTACGAGCAGTACTTC,CASQRKEYEQYF
NA,NA,TRBV7-2,TRBJ2-1,TGTGCCAGCAGCTCAGATGGTTCCTACAATGAGCAGTTCTTC,CASSSDGSYNEQFF
NA,NA,TRBV6-5,TRBJ2-2,TGTGCCAGCACCGGTACGGGCGACGGGGAGCTGTTTTTT,CASTGTGDGELFF
TRBD1,NA,TRBV5-1,TRBJ2-2,TGCGCCAGCAGCTTGAAAAGGACAGGGGGCAACACCGGGGAGCTGTTTTTT,CASSLKRTGGNTGELFF
TRBD1,NA,TRBV19,TRBJ1-5,TGTGCCAGTAGTGAACAGGGGGCGGAGTATCAGCCCCAGCATTTT,CASSEQGAEYQPQHF
TRBD1,NA,TRBV5-1,TRBJ1-2,TGCGCCAGCAGCCCCCTAGACGGGACAGGGGCCACCTTC,CASSPLDGTGATF